This TCR beta chain was retrieved from a study of cytomegalovirus exposure and HLA in healthy donors. General study findings and limits: While the bulk of TCR sequences proved rare, some public TCRs turned up in many donors. In vitro testing confirmed a few CMV-associated chains as specific for CMV antigens.

As for this clone: Its specificity is unknown.

The PCR was carried out with 60 Vbeta primers and 13 Jbeta primers. The method was immunoSEQ multiplex PCR; TCRdb's version includes in-frame clones alone and lacks a portion of them. The profile shows about 110,000 clones, under 90% of them singletons. CDR1 PRHDT and CDR2 FYEKMQ come from the germline V gene (reference sequence). V lost 8 bases and J lost 0, with 11 bases in between. The CDR3 has 14 residues. The origin of this receptor is a woman aged 25 to 39 in good health and CMV-seronegative. The chain joins TRBV13 to TRBJ2-1, with a weak D call TRBD2 (6 bases). Sequencing was done on a sample of PBMCs. In DNA, the CDR3 is TGTGCCAGCCTCCTAGCGAACTCCTACAATGAGCAGTTCTTC. It translates to CASLLANSYNEQFF.